This TCR beta chain was profiled in a study of blood T cell repertoires in COVID-19. Study as a whole: Samples came from the United States, Italy and Spain, spanning acute and convalescent COVID-19.

Generated by immunoSEQ multiplex PCR, the TCRdb table keeps only in-frame clones and is missing some. The data show 130,000 or so clones, about 86% seen once. The length of the CDR3 is 14 residues. Germline V gene lookup returns CDR1 MNHNY and CDR2 SVGAGI (reference sequence). With V trimmed by 5 bases and J by 5 bases, 9 bases remained unmatched. The source of this sequence is a man aged 40-49 years with acute COVID-19. Sequences were obtained from PBMCs or T cells enriched from blood (not recorded which). The chain is built from TRBV6-6 and TRBJ2-7; TRBD2 agrees at 7 bases. The CDR3 region is CASSPAGRKNEQYF. Here the CDR3 DNA reads TGTGCCAGCAGTCCGGCCGGGAGGAAGAACGAGCAGTACTTC.